Below are 3 T cell receptor beta chains sequenced from a single sample in a study of blood T cell repertoires in COVID-19. Clones were sequenced by immunoSEQ multiplex PCR, and TCRdb holds only the in-frame ones, with some missing. The sample consists of about 500,000 clones, about nine tenths of them appearing once. The specimen was PBMCs or T cells enriched from blood (not recorded which). The receptors stem from a woman between 18 and 29 years old who had recovered from COVID-19.

This chain links TRBV20-1 with TRBJ1-1; the match to TRBD1 covers 9 bases. Germline V gives CDR1 DFQATT, CDR2 SNEGSKA (reference sequence). CDR3 length: 14 residues. Trimming took 3 bases from V and 5 from J; bases not matched to a gene: 7. The CDR3 nucleotides are TGCAGTGCTAGTGCGGGACAGGGAGGGACTGAAGCTTTCTTT. Encoded protein: CSASAGQGGTEAFF.

The rearrangement uses TRBV30 and TRBJ1-2; 7 bases agree with TRBD1. This CDR3 contains 12 residues. Germline V gene lookup returns CDR1 GTSNPN and CDR2 SVGIG (reference sequence). V lost 5 bases, J lost 8 bases, and 8 bases stayed unmatched. CDR3 loop: CAWASGTEGYTF. Written as DNA, the CDR3 is TGTGCCTGGGCCTCAGGGACAGAAGGCTACACCTTC.

The chain combines TRBV7-3 with TRBJ1-3; weak D call: TRBD1 (6 bases). This CDR3 spans 14 amino acids. Trimming pared 5 bases from V and 1 base from J, leaving 9 bases between. From germline, CDR1 is SGHTA and CDR2 FQGTGA. CDR3 DNA: TGTGCCAGCAGCCTAGGGGGATCTGGAAACACCATATATTTT. This codes for CASSLGGSGNTIYF. The whole variable domain, filled in from reference TRBV7-3 and TRBJ1-3, reads GAGVSQTPSNKVTEKGKYVELRCDPISGHTALYWYRQSLGQGPEFLIYFQGTGAADDSGLPNDRFFAVRPEGSVSTLKIQRTERGDSAVYLCASSLGGSGNTIYFGEGSWLTVV.